This TCR beta chain came from a study of regulatory T cells in long-lasting Graves disease. Both iRepertoire HTBI primers and Arm-PCR of CDR3 regions were used to build the TCR beta libraries. TCRdb re-derived calls from the multiplex PCR reads in MiXCR, one entry per CDR3 protein. The sample consists of hundreds of thousands of distinct CDR3 sequences, less than 25% of them appearing once. As for time point: persistent/refractory GD, antithyroid drugs over 5 years with positive TRAb. Extracted RNA from PBMCs served as the source of the TCR library. The CDR3 consists of 15 residues. Trimming cost V 4 bases and J 1 base, with 11 bases left between them. Germline V gives CDR1 SGHTS, CDR2 YDEGEE.

Sequencing was performed on peripheral blood mononuclear cells (PBMCs), taken when the disease was refractory, from a patient treated with antithyroid drugs. This receptor was obtained from a female donor with Graves disease. V and J are TRBV5-8 and TRBJ2-2, with D uncertain. The DNA for the CDR3 is TGTGCCAGCAGCCAAGAATGGCGGAACACCGGGGAGCTGTTTTTT. It specifies CASSQEWRNTGELFF. Full variable domain (outside the CDR3, taken from reference TRBV5-8 and TRBJ2-2): EAGVTQSPTHLIKTRGQQATLRCSPISGHTSVYWYQQALGLGLQFLLWYDEGEERNRGNFPPRFSGRQFPNYSSELNVNALELEDSALYLCASSQEWRNTGELFFGEGSRLTVL.